Sequencing of this T cell receptor beta chain was carried out in a study of regulatory T cells in long-lasting Graves disease. Time point: newly diagnosed GD, antithyroid drugs for less than 3 months. Preparation of the TCR library used RNA extracted from PBMCs. As a group, patients came from one endocrinology department in Xi'an, China. To make TCR beta libraries, researchers used iRepertoire HTBI primers and Arm-PCR of CDR3 regions. TCRdb re-called the multiplex PCR reads through MiXCR, storing one row per CDR3 protein. The sample carries roughly 530,000 distinct CDR3 sequences, 16% recorded once. This CDR3 has 12 amino acids. V was clipped by 6 bases and J by 8 bases, with 11 bases between them. In addition, the sample was reused for a study of T cells in Graves' hyperthyroidism and ophthalmopathy. That source adds: Hyperthyroidism was newly diagnosed in patients aged 18 to 65 (duration under 2 months). Most thyroid clonotypes with frequency above 0.001 were detected in blood. Separating ophthalmopathy from stable hyperthyroidism was achieved by a 13 V-J model.

The source of this sequence is a woman aged 35-60 years with Graves disease. This specimen consisted of peripheral blood mononuclear cells (PBMCs), obtained at new diagnosis, from a patient treated with antithyroid drugs. V gene TRBV12-3 or TRBV12-4 combines with J gene TRBJ1-3; D call uncertain. The CDR3 protein is CASSSTRDTIYF. The CDR3 DNA follows: TGTGCCAGCAGCTCCACGAGGGACACCATATATTTT.